These T cell receptor beta chains were read from a single sample in a study of cytomegalovirus exposure and HLA in healthy donors. Some clones are missing from TCRdb's copy, which holds only in-frame ones; the method was immunoSEQ multiplex PCR. The sample contains about 120,000 clones, around 77% of which appear only once. Sequencing was done on a sample of PBMCs. These receptors were obtained from a woman in her 30s in good health and CMV-seropositive. Each CDR3 is given with its conserved first and last residue. D genes are given only for firm matches. Clone sizes are given selectively: once, few, many, or a class where the clone is expanded.

v_call	clone_size	j_call	d_call	cdr3_aa	cdr3_nt
TRBV27	.	TRBJ1-3	TRBD1	CASSHVPILDRGRSGNTIYF	TGTGCCAGCAGTCACGTCCCTATCTTGGACAGGGGGCGCTCTGGAAACACCATATATTTT
TRBV6-1	.	TRBJ1-1	.	CASSEVRGRRAFF	TGTGCCAGCAGTGAAGTAAGAGGCCGGCGAGCTTTCTTT
TRBV2	.	TRBJ2-4	TRBD2	CASALAGIAKNIQYF	TGTGCCAGCGCACTAGCGGGAATAGCCAAAAACATTCAGTACTTC
TRBV6-1	.	TRBJ2-3	TRBD2	CASSWEIAGTDTQYF	TGTGCCAGCAGTTGGGAAATAGCGGGAACAGATACGCAGTATTTT
TRBV21-1	.	TRBJ1-1	.	CASRLKSATRRTEAFF	TGTGCCAGCAGGCTCAAGTCGGCCACCAGGAGGACTGAAGCTTTCTTT
TRBV5-1	.	TRBJ2-3	.	CASSLVQGDTDTQYF	TGCGCCAGCAGCTTGGTTCAGGGTGACACAGATACGCAGTATTTT
TRBV19	.	TRBJ1-1	.	CASSGGFEAFF	TGTGCCAGTAGCGGGGGGTTTGAAGCTTTCTTT
TRBV15	.	TRBJ2-3	TRBD2	CATSSYVGGRTDTQYF	TGTGCCACCAGCAGTTATGTGGGGGGGAGGACAGATACGCAGTATTTT
TRBV6-1	.	TRBJ1-1	.	CASTAGTFTEAFF	TGTGCCAGCACGGCAGGGACATTCACTGAAGCTTTCTTT
TRBV6-4	.	TRBJ2-2	TRBD2	CASSVTSGDTGELFF	TGTGCCAGCAGCGTGACTAGCGGAGACACCGGGGAGCTGTTTTTT
TRBV6-1	once	TRBJ2-3	TRBD2	CASSEWRGGTDTQYF	TGTGCCAGCAGTGAATGGCGGGGGGGCACAGATACGCAGTATTTT
TRBV11-2	.	TRBJ1-4	.	CASSRREYEKLFF	TGTGCCAGCAGCCGCCGGGAGTATGAAAAACTGTTTTTT
TRBV14	few	TRBJ1-1	TRBD1	CASSQAWLGGAEAFF	TGTGCCAGCAGCCAAGCTTGGTTAGGGGGCGCTGAAGCTTTCTTT
TRBV6-5	once	TRBJ1-1	.	CASSYRFQAMNTEAFF	TGTGCCAGCAGTTACCGTTTTCAGGCCATGAACACTGAAGCTTTCTTT
TRBV6-5	.	TRBJ2-7	.	CASSYSQGGVYEQYF	TGTGCCAGCAGTTACTCTCAAGGGGGAGTCTACGAGCAGTACTTC
TRBV5-1	.	TRBJ2-5	.	CASSQDWGREETQYF	TGCGCCAGCTCCCAGGACTGGGGGCGGGAAGAGACCCAGTACTTC
TRBV11-3	.	TRBJ2-2	.	CASSETHRDNPDTGELFF	TGTGCCAGCAGCGAAACCCACCGGGACAACCCAGACACCGGGGAGCTGTTTTTT
TRBV29-1	few	TRBJ2-7	TRBD2	CSVEASGSTYEQYF	TGCAGCGTTGAGGCTAGCGGGAGCACCTACGAGCAGTACTTC
TRBV2	.	TRBJ1-3	.	CASRSQGLEGNTIYF	TGTGCCAGCAGGAGCCAGGGGTTGGAAGGAAACACCATATATTTT
TRBV6-5	.	TRBJ1-2	.	CASRPQQGRGYTF	TGTGCCAGCAGGCCTCAACAGGGAAGGGGCTACACCTTC
TRBV5-1	.	TRBJ2-5	TRBD1	CASSGVGQVQETQYF	TGCGCCAGCAGCGGGGTGGGACAGGTACAAGAGACCCAGTACTTC
TRBV2	.	TRBJ1-1	.	CASSVKQPSEAFF	TGTGCCAGCAGTGTGAAACAGCCGTCTGAAGCTTTCTTT
TRBV14	.	TRBJ1-2	.	CASSQVSRGSARGYTF	TGTGCCAGCAGCCAAGTCAGCCGGGGTTCAGCGCGTGGCTACACCTTC
TRBV18	.	TRBJ1-1	.	CASSPREGGTGTEAFF	TGTGCCAGCTCACCCAGGGAAGGGGGAACTGGCACTGAAGCTTTCTTT
TRBV7-9	.	TRBJ1-5	.	CASSLVVGGTYSNQPQHF	TGTGCCAGCAGCTTAGTTGTGGGGGGAACATATAGCAATCAGCCCCAGCATTTT
TRBV11-3	few	TRBJ2-7	TRBD2	CASSPRWVAGWANEQYF	TGTGCCAGCAGCCCCCGGTGGGTAGCGGGATGGGCTAACGAGCAGTACTTC
TRBV7-9	.	TRBJ2-7	.	CASSFGASDEQYF	TGTGCCAGCAGCTTTGGGGCCAGCGACGAGCAGTACTTC
TRBV14	.	TRBJ2-3	TRBD2	CASSQARTSGGTDTQYF	TGTGCCAGCAGCCAAGCCCGGACTAGCGGAGGCACAGATACGCAGTATTTT
TRBV5-1	.	TRBJ2-7	.	CASSFPDSRFSYEQYF	TGCGCCAGCAGCTTTCCGGACAGTAGATTTTCCTACGAGCAGTACTTC
TRBV6-5	.	TRBJ1-1	.	CASSYTGRGITEAFF	TGTGCCAGCAGTTACACGGGTCGGGGAATCACTGAAGCTTTCTTT
TRBV15	.	TRBJ1-1	.	CATSGITGGTEAFF	TGTGCCACCAGCGGAATTACAGGCGGAACTGAAGCTTTCTTT
TRBV10-3	.	TRBJ1-2	TRBD1	CAISEGQGGNYGYTF	TGTGCCATCAGTGAGGGACAGGGGGGTAACTATGGCTACACCTTC
TRBV10-3	.	TRBJ2-7	.	CAITEGLYSYEQYF	TGTGCCATCACCGAGGGACTTTACTCCTACGAGCAGTACTTC
TRBV9	.	TRBJ2-3	TRBD2	CASSVEGSGATQYF	TGTGCCAGCAGCGTAGAAGGGAGCGGGGCGACGCAGTATTTT
TRBV20-1	.	TRBJ1-2	TRBD1	CSVTGGYGYTF	TGCAGTGTGACAGGGGGCTATGGCTACACCTTC
TRBV30	.	TRBJ1-4	.	CAWSGPGSNEKLFF	TGTGCCTGGAGTGGACCTGGGAGTAATGAAAAACTGTTTTTT
TRBV15	.	TRBJ2-4	TRBD2	CATSRGTSGSVGVDIQYF	TGTGCCACCAGCAGGGGGACTAGCGGTTCCGTCGGGGTGGACATTCAGTACTTC
TRBV5-1	.	TRBJ2-1	.	CASSLRDTSYNEQFF	TGCGCCAGCAGCTTGCGGGACACCTCATACAATGAGCAGTTCTTC
TRBV5-4	few	TRBJ1-4	.	CASSLDPGDEKLFF	TGTGCCAGCAGCTTGGATCCAGGGGACGAAAAACTGTTTTTT
TRBV7-6	.	TRBJ2-6	TRBD2	CASSGRQGLAGGGGANVLTF	TGTGCCAGCAGCGGCCGTCAGGGACTAGCGGGGGGAGGTGGGGCCAACGTCCTGACTTTC
TRBV29-1	.	TRBJ2-5	.	CSVEWGADQETQYF	TGCAGCGTTGAATGGGGCGCGGACCAAGAGACCCAGTACTTC
TRBV7-3	.	TRBJ2-7	.	CASSLDSPYEQYF	TGTGCCAGCAGCCTGGACAGTCCCTACGAGCAGTACTTC